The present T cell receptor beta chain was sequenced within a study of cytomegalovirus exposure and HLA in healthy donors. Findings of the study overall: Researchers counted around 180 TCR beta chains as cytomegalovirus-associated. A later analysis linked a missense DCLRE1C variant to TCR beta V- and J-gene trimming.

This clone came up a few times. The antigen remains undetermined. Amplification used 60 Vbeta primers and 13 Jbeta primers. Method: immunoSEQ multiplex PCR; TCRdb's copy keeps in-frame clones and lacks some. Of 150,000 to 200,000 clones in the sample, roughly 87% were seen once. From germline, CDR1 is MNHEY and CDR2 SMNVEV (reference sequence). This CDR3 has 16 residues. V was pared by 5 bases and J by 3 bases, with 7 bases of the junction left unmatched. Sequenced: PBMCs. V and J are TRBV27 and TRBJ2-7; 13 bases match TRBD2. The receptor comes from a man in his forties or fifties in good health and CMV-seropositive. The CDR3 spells CASSPSGLAGLYEQYF. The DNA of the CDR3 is TGTGCCAGCAGTCCCTCGGGACTAGCGGGACTCTACGAGCAGTACTTC.